What follows is one T cell receptor beta chain and its context. The data were taken from a study of T cell changes during pregnancy in multiple sclerosis. The table came from immunoSEQ multiplex PCR; TCRdb's copy has only in-frame clones and leaves some out. The sample holds 75,000 to 100,000 clones, 90% seen once. The CDR3 loop spans 13 amino acids. Germline V gene sequence: CDR1 LNHDA, CDR2 SQIVND (reference sequence). V shed 4 bases and J 4 bases; nucleotides not matched to a gene: 4. The clonotype originates from a female donor in good health, enrolled as a control in a pregnancy study. The sequencing used peripheral blood, collected in the second trimester of pregnancy. This chain connects TRBV19 to TRBJ2-7; 7 bases are a match to TRBD2. CDR3 protein: CASSNHGRYEQYF. The CDR3 DNA is TGTGCCAGTAGTAACCACGGGAGGTACGAGCAGTACTTC.